Following are 23 T cell receptor beta chains from one sample sequenced in a study of cytomegalovirus exposure and HLA in healthy donors. The PCR had 60 Vbeta and 13 Jbeta primers. TCRdb keeps only in-frame clones here, not all; method: immunoSEQ multiplex PCR. The sample holds more than 55,000 clones, about 74% seen once. Sequencing used PBMCs. These receptors originate from a woman aged 55 to 70 in good health and CMV-seropositive.

The chain recombines TRBV19 with TRBJ1-1; the match to TRBD1 covers 7 bases. The CDR3 has 12 residues. Losses at the gene ends were 3 bases for V and 8 bases for J; bases not matched to a gene: 3. Looked up from germline, CDR1 is LNHDA and CDR2 is SQIVND (reference sequence). DNA of the CDR3: TGTGCCAGTAGTATCGGACAGGCGGAAGCTTTCTTT. Translating gives CASSIGQAEAFF.

V gene TRBV18 combines with J gene TRBJ2-5, with D hard to call. V gave up 3 bases and J gave up 5 bases, with 13 bases separating them. Per the germline V gene, CDR1 is KGHSH and CDR2 is LQKENI. This CDR3 is built from 14 residues. This chain's CDR3 is CASSPRRVRETQYF. In DNA, the CDR3 is TGTGCCAGCTCACCTCGCCGGGTGCGGGAGACCCAGTACTTC. Using reference TRBV18 and TRBJ2-5 for the parts outside the CDR3, the full variable domain is NAGVMQNPRHLVRRRGQEARLRCSPMKGHSHVYWYRQLPEEGLKFMVYLQKENIIDESGMPKERFSAEFPKEGPSILRIQQVVRGDSAAYFCASSPRRVRETQYFGPGTRLLVL.

The J gene is TRBJ2-7, the V gene TRBV5-1; D call uncertain. Germline-derived CDR1 and CDR2 are SGHRS and YFSETQ. The germline V and J ends were trimmed by 4 bases and 0 bases, with 8 bases remaining between them. The CDR3 sequence is 13 residues long. The CDR3 is CASSLDISYEQYF. The CDR3 DNA is TGCGCCAGCAGCCTCGACATCTCCTACGAGCAGTACTTC.

There are a few counts of this clone. The CDR3 DNA reads as TGTGCCTGGAGGACAGGTGGATCAACTAATGAAAAACTGTTTTTT. Residues: CAWRTGGSTNEKLFF. The chain uses TRBV30 and TRBJ1-4; D may be TRBD1 (6 bases). Between the trimmed V and J ends, which lost 3 bases and 0 bases, there was a span of 11 bases. Germline CDR1 is GTSNPN and CDR2 is SVGIG (reference sequence). This CDR3 has 15 amino acids.

DNA for the CDR3: TGCGCCAGCAGCTTTGACATGGGCAGCTTGGGCACAGATACGCAGTATTTT. Translating gives CASSFDMGSLGTDTQYF. The chain couples TRBV5-1 to TRBJ2-3; D remains ambiguous. CDR1 and CDR2 from the germline V gene are SGHRS and YFSETQ. The V gene lost 2 bases and the J gene lost 1 base, with 17 bases spanning the gap. The CDR3 extends over 17 amino acids.

This clone was seen a few times. The chain has TRBV29-1 and TRBJ1-2; D gene ambiguous. The CDR3 length is 13 residues. V lost 3 bases, J lost 6 bases, and 14 bases lay in between. Germline CDR1 reads SQVTM; CDR2 reads ANQGSEA. CDR3 region: CSVEGSSANGYTF. CDR3 DNA sequence: TGCAGCGTTGAGGGCAGTTCCGCAAATGGCTACACCTTC.

V usage is TRBV7-8 and J usage is TRBJ2-1, with 11 nucleotides matching TRBD2. The CDR3 has 16 amino acids. V trimming: 6 bases; J trimming: 1 base; junction bases outside the gene matches: 5. The germline CDR1 and CDR2 sequences are SGHVS and FQNEAQ. The DNA for the CDR3 is TGTGCCAGCAGACCAACTAGCGGGGGTTCCTACAATGAGCAGTTCTTC. This sequence encodes CASRPTSGGSYNEQFF.

The J gene is TRBJ2-7, the V gene TRBV5-1; a possible D gene is TRBD1 (6 bases). The V gene's germline CDR1 is SGHRS and CDR2 YFSETQ. The CDR3 is 14 amino acids. Trimming removed 3 bases from V and 5 bases from J, with 15 bases in between. CDR3 nucleotides: TGCGCCAGCAGCTCCACTACAGGGATCGACGAGCAGTACTTC. Its translation is CASSSTTGIDEQYF.

The gene calls are TRBV29-1 and TRBJ2-5; TRBD2 is a possible D gene (5 bases). Germline CDR1 and CDR2: SQVTM and ANQGSEA. Trimming removed 7 bases at V and 6 bases at J, with 12 bases between. The CDR3 loop spans 11 amino acids. The CDR3 region has the DNA TGCAGCGGCGGGCCGGTCCAGACCCAGTACTTC. Its translation: CSGGPVQTQYF.

The table lists this clone with a count of one. This rearrangement joins TRBV6-5 to TRBJ2-1; possible D gene TRBD1, 6 bases. The CDR3 runs 14 residues. V lost 2 bases and J 9 bases, leaving 14 bases between the germline ends. Germline-derived CDR1 and CDR2 are MNHEY and SVGAGI. Here the CDR3 reads CASSYGAGVGEQFF. CDR3 sequence (DNA): TGTGCCAGCAGTTACGGGGCAGGGGTGGGTGAGCAGTTCTTC.

The rearrangement joins TRBV25-1 to TRBJ1-1; weak D call: TRBD1 (6 bases). Germline values: CDR1 MGHDK, CDR2 SYGVNS. Trimming pared 1 base from V and 2 bases from J, leaving 11 bases between. The CDR3 loop spans 15 amino acids. CDR3 region: CASSESGRGNTEAFF. CDR3 DNA: TGTGCCAGCAGTGAATCAGGCAGGGGAAACACTGAAGCTTTCTTT. The complete variable domain, with remaining parts taken from reference TRBV25-1 and TRBJ1-1, reads EADIYQTPRYLVIGTGKKITLECSQTMGHDKMYWYQQDPGMELHLIHYSYGVNSTEKGDLSSESTVSRIRTEHFPLTLESARPSHTSQYLCASSESGRGNTEAFFGQGTRLTVV.

There are a few counts of this clone. This chain connects TRBV5-4 to TRBJ1-1; D unclear. Per germline, CDR1 SGHNT and CDR2 YYREEE (reference sequence). V was clipped by 4 bases and J by 0 bases, with 10 bases between them. CDR3 length equals 14 residues. The CDR3, as DNA: TGTGCCAGCAGCCTAACGGGAGTGAACACTGAAGCTTTCTTT. It codes for CASSLTGVNTEAFF.

CDR3 in amino acids: CAWGLLINYGYTF. CDR3 nucleotide sequence: TGTGCCTGGGGCCTCCTGATTAACTATGGCTACACCTTC. The chain links TRBV30 to TRBJ1-2; D unclear. V was trimmed by 5 bases and J by 1 base, leaving 11 bases between them. Germline V CDR1 and CDR2: GTSNPN, SVGIG (reference sequence). This CDR3 is 13 amino acids long. Using reference TRBV30 and TRBJ1-2 for the parts outside the CDR3, the full variable domain is SQTIHQWPATLVQPVGSPLSLECTVEGTSNPNLYWYRQAAGRGLQLLFYSVGIGQISSEVPQNLSASRPQDRQFILSSKKLLLSDSGFYLCAWGLLINYGYTFGSGTRLTVV.

The V call is TRBV6-5, the J call TRBJ1-5, with TRBD1 matching over 7 bases. This CDR3 is built from 13 residues. The V gene's germline CDR1 is MNHEY and CDR2 SVGAGI. Trimming at V came to 4 bases and at J to 6 bases, leaving 3 bases not matched to a gene. Here the CDR3 reads CASSSQGGQPQHF. CDR3 nucleotides: TGTGCCAGCAGTTCCCAGGGGGGTCAGCCCCAGCATTTT.

This chain joins TRBV6-6 and TRBJ1-1; no definite D call. Germline CDR1 MNHNY, CDR2 SVGAGI (reference sequence). The CDR3 is made up of 13 amino acids. V lost 2 bases and J lost 4, with 8 bases in between. CDR3 DNA sequence: TGTGCCAGCAGTTACGACTCGGTCACTGAAGCTTTCTTT. It is translated as CASSYDSVTEAFF.

The chain carries TRBV27 and TRBJ1-5; TRBD1 matches at 8 bases. This CDR3 comprises 16 residues. V lost 6 bases, J lost 0 bases, and 7 bases stayed unmatched. Germline assignment: CDR1 MNHEY and CDR2 SMNVEV (reference sequence). The CDR3 here is CASRYTGGDSNQPQHF. CDR3 in DNA: TGTGCCAGCAGGTATACAGGGGGTGATAGCAATCAGCCCCAGCATTTT.

The chain combines TRBV20-1 with TRBJ2-3; D is uncertain. This CDR3 comprises 11 residues. The V gene lost 1 base and the J gene lost 13 bases, with 12 bases spanning the gap. CDR1 is DFQATT and CDR2 is SNEGSKA in the germline V gene (reference sequence). CDR3 DNA sequence: TGCAGTGCTAGAGCGACCCGTCGGGAGTATTTT. The encoded protein is CSARATRREYF.

The rearrangement uses TRBV12-5 and TRBJ1-1; 7 bases map to TRBD1. Germline-derived CDR1 and CDR2 are LGHNT and FRNRAP. V trimming: 7 bases; J trimming: 4 bases; junction bases outside the gene matches: 6. The CDR3 has 13 residues. DNA for the CDR3: TGTGCTAGTGCTCGACAGGGACCCACTGAAGCTTTCTTT. Protein: CASARQGPTEAFF. Combining the CDR3 with reference TRBV12-5 and TRBJ1-1 gives the whole variable domain DARVTQTPRHKVTEMGQEVTMRCQPILGHNTVFWYRQTMMQGLELLAYFRNRAPLDDSGMPKDRFSAEMPDATLATLKIQPSEPRDSAVYFCASARQGPTEAFFGQGTRLTVV.

This chain uses TRBV5-5 with TRBJ1-5; 9 nucleotides agree with TRBD1. The CDR3 covers 16 residues. The germline CDR1 and CDR2 sequences are SGHKS and YYEKEE (reference sequence). Trimming took 4 bases from V and 2 from J; bases not matched to a gene: 7. CDR3 nucleotides: TGTGCCAGCAGCCAACAGGGGGCGGTCGGCAATCAGCCCCAGCATTTT. Amino acids: CASSQQGAVGNQPQHF.

V gene TRBV6-6 combines with J gene TRBJ2-7; possibly TRBD2 for D (6 bases). Trimming pared 2 bases from V and 6 bases from J, leaving 8 bases between. Germline V CDR1 and CDR2: MNHNY, SVGAGI (reference sequence). The CDR3 runs to 12 residues. CDR3 sequence reads: CASSYGGSEQYF. The DNA for the CDR3 is TGTGCCAGCAGTTACGGGGGGAGCGAGCAGTACTTC.

This clone was seen a few times. Other DNA sequences within the sample encode an identical CDR3. CDR3 loop: CATLDRLNTEAFF. The CDR3 nucleotides read TGTGCCACCCTCGACAGATTGAACACTGAAGCTTTCTTT. The rearrangement links TRBV10-3 to TRBJ1-1, with TRBD1 as a possible D gene (5 bases). Germline values: CDR1 ENHRY, CDR2 SYGVKD. CDR3 length: 13 residues. V was trimmed by 10 bases and J by 0 bases, leaving 12 bases between them.

This sequence joins TRBV5-4 and TRBJ2-5; 7 bases are shared with TRBD2. CDR1 and CDR2 (germline): SGHNT, YYREEE (reference sequence). Trimming cost V 3 bases and J 5 bases; bases outside gene matches: 7. The CDR3 is made up of 14 amino acids. CDR3 DNA sequence: TGTGCCAGCAGCTGGGAGGGGTCGGGGGAGACCCAGTACTTC. It specifies CASSWEGSGETQYF.

This clone was found a few times. The chain employs TRBV5-1 and TRBJ1-1; weak D call: TRBD1 (5 bases). Looked up from germline, CDR1 is SGHRS and CDR2 is YFSETQ. The V gene lost 4 bases and the J gene lost 0 bases, with 7 bases spanning the gap. The CDR3 extends over 13 amino acids. The CDR3 reads CASSLGLNTEAFF. CDR3 DNA: TGCGCCAGCAGCCTGGGGCTGAACACTGAAGCTTTCTTT.